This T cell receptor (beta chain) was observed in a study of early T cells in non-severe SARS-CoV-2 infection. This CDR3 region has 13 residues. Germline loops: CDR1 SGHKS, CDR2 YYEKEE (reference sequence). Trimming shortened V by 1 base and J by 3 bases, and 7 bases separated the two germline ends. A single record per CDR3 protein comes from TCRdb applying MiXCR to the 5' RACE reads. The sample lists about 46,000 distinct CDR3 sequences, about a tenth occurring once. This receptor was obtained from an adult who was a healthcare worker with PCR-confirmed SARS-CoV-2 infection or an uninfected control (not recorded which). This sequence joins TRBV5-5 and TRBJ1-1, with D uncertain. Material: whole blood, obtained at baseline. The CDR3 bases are TGTGCCAGCAGCTTGAGCAGATACACTGAAGCTTTCTTT. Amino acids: CASSLSRYTEAFF.